This entry describes one TCR beta chain. It lacks a known antigen. No much larger clonotype is one base removed from it; base qualities were not supplied. The germline V gene specifies SGHAT as CDR1 and FQNNGV as CDR2. V ends up 5 bases short and J 4 bases short, with an unmatched junction base count of 9. The CDR3, from cysteine to phenylalanine, totals 16 residues. The read is trimmed to its CDR3 DNA, 48 bases read in frame from base 1. The sample is drawn from a study of T cells in Graves' hyperthyroidism and ophthalmopathy (dated by TCRdb to 2018 to 2020). Looking at the study overall: Peripheral blood samples were taken at initial diagnosis, before any treatment was given. A discovery cohort of around 100 patients, about 44 with Graves' ophthalmopathy and approximately 60 with stable Graves' hyperthyroidism, was used to find distinguishing TCR V-J signatures. Whether ophthalmopathy could be predicted prospectively was tested in an independent validation cohort made up of roughly 19 hyperthyroidism patients plus 17 patients who later progressed to ophthalmopathy. The approximately 98 discovery patients were randomly divided into training and test sets at a 7:3 ratio. In addition, the study compared T-cell repertoires in thyroid tissue and in blood from six Graves' hyperthyroidism patients. Once sampling was done, hyperthyroidism patients were given methimazole at a starting dose of 30 mg daily, whereas ophthalmopathy patients were given high-dose intravenous methylprednisolone. The paper describes TCR Vbeta CDR3 sequencing of about 140 peripheral blood samples, made up of 43 ophthalmopathy patients, approximately 76 hyperthyroidism patients and roughly 17 progressor patients.

The TCR beta CDR3 regions were amplified from the RNA transcripts. A first-round RT-PCR of the TCR CDR3 used the HTBI primer set with the Qiagen OneStep RT-PCR kit. Libraries were constructed in a second round of multiplex PCR, after which size selection and purification were carried out. Paired-end sequencing of the libraries was performed with 100 bp reads on an Illumina HiSeq2000. Processing in the source paper ran as follows. Raw data were processed with SOAPnuke, discarding reads with adapters, uncalled bases, mean Phred below 15, or no exact constant-primer or identifier match. High-quality paired reads were merged using COPE v1.2.5, and each unique nucleotide sequence was defined as a clonotype. MiTCR v1.1 was used to align the clonotypes against IMGT TRBV, TRBD and TRBJ reference segments. Only V-J combinations with frequency above 0.0001, covering roughly 99% of repertoires, were analysed. A TCS score was defined as the ratio between F50 (clonal expansion) and ExV (chaos), using BLOSUM62-based TCRdist between CDR3 peptides within each V-J. Welch's t-statistics and random forest reduced around 520 V-J features to fewer than 15, which were used in a naive Bayes classifier (R e1071). TCRdb trimmed public reads at Q25 via fastp, called clones via MiXCR and kept in-frame beta chains. Rows merge per CDR3 protein into single entries with the most common DNA and genes. The V and J calls were determined by TCRdb, not by the authors. This sample comprises some 650,000 distinct CDR3 sequences, 16% of them detected only once. The ten largest clones take up under 3.5% of the sample.

In the ophthalmopathy patients, disease was moderately to severely active, with a Clinical Activity Score of 3 or more, a NOSPECS grade of 4 or more, and a duration of less than 3 months. Exclusion was applied to patients with uncontrolled infections, other autoimmune diseases, pregnancy or lactation. Clinical symptoms, serum thyroxine and TRAb, thyroid ultrasound, and orbital computed tomography formed the basis for the diagnoses. PBMCs were separated from roughly 9.6 ml of fresh peripheral blood using Ficoll-Paque density gradient centrifugation. Total RNA was extracted using Trizol reagent, and RNA quality was assessed on an Agilent 2100 Bioanalyzer. Paper-wide results and their limitations: Most expanded thyroid clonotypes (frequency above 0.001) were also found in blood, which suggests that blood repertoires may mirror thyroid immune responses. No statistical method was used to fix the sample size in advance, and group allocation was not hidden from the investigators. A model built on a 13 V-J signature distinguished ophthalmopathy from stable hyperthyroidism, reaching roughly 88% sensitivity and approximately 83% specificity in cross-validation and 80%/75% in testing. In validation, the model predicted progression to ophthalmopathy a median of approximately 6.6 months before onset, with 70% to 71% sensitivity and more than 72% specificity.

This TCR derives from a woman aged 40-49 years with Graves' ophthalmopathy. The chain uses TRBV11-2 and TRBJ1-1, and TRBD1 matches 11 of the central bases. Sequencing input: blood. The CDR3 protein is CASSRSLDRGPTEAFF. The base sequence is TGTGCCAGCAGCCGGTCTTTGGACAGGGGGCCCACTGAAGCTTTCTTT. The reference TRBV11-2 and TRBJ1-1 proteins fill in what lies around the CDR3, so the full variable domain reads EAGVAQSPRYKIIEKRQSVAFWCNPISGHATLYWYQQILGQGPKLLIQFQNNGVVDDSQLPKDRFSAERLKGVDSTLKIQPAKLEDSAVYLCASSRSLDRGPTEAFFGQGTRLTVV.